Listed below are T cell receptor beta chains from one sample, sequenced in a study of cytomegalovirus exposure and HLA in healthy donors. TCRdb's table, derived via immunoSEQ multiplex PCR, lists solely in-frame clones and lacks some. The sample carries about 120,000 clones, more than 75% recorded once. Sequences were obtained from PBMCs. The receptor set was obtained from a young man in good health and CMV-seronegative. Both conserved end residues are part of each CDR3. D genes are given only for firm matches. A clone size is listed for some rows: how often the clone was seen (once, few, many), or a class if it is expanded.

v_call: TRBV19
j_call: TRBJ1-2
clone_size: -
d_call: -
cdr3_nt: TGTGCCAGTAGCCAACGTGAGGGCTACACCTTC
cdr3_aa: CASSQREGYTF

v_call: TRBV25-1
j_call: TRBJ1-2
clone_size: once
d_call: -
cdr3_nt: TGTGCCAGCAGTGGTGGGGGCTGGGGCTACACCTTC
cdr3_aa: CASSGGGWGYTF

v_call: TRBV9
j_call: TRBJ1-3
clone_size: -
d_call: TRBD1
cdr3_nt: TGTGCCAGCAGCGCAGGGCGGGGACAGCCAACCTCTGGAAACACCATATATTTT
cdr3_aa: CASSAGRGQPTSGNTIYF

v_call: TRBV25-1
j_call: TRBJ1-4
clone_size: -
d_call: TRBD1
cdr3_nt: TGTGCCAGCAGTGCCAGGGACAGGGGGCTTATGGCTAATGAAAAACTGTTTTTT
cdr3_aa: CASSARDRGLMANEKLFF

v_call: TRBV19
j_call: TRBJ2-5
clone_size: -
d_call: TRBD1
cdr3_nt: TGTGCCAGTAGACCCACAGGGGTAGAGTGGGAGACCCAGTACTTC
cdr3_aa: CASRPTGVEWETQYF

v_call: TRBV9
j_call: TRBJ1-4
clone_size: -
d_call: TRBD1
cdr3_nt: TGTGCCAGCAGCCCGACAGGGCCCGGAGAAAAACTGTTTTTT
cdr3_aa: CASSPTGPGEKLFF

v_call: TRBV7-6
j_call: TRBJ2-7
clone_size: -
d_call: TRBD2
cdr3_nt: TGTGCCAGCAGCCTCGGACTAGCGGGAGGCGAGCAGTACTTC
cdr3_aa: CASSLGLAGGEQYF

v_call: TRBV29-1
j_call: TRBJ2-5
clone_size: once
d_call: -
cdr3_nt: TGCAGCGTTGAGGCTGGGAGTCGCGAGACCCAGTACTTC
cdr3_aa: CSVEAGSRETQYF

v_call: TRBV5-4
j_call: TRBJ1-4
clone_size: -
d_call: -
cdr3_nt: TGTGCCAGCAGCCCAGAGGGGGGGGCTGGTGAAAAACTGTTTTTT
cdr3_aa: CASSPEGGAGEKLFF

v_call: TRBV7-6
j_call: TRBJ2-2
clone_size: many
d_call: TRBD1
cdr3_nt: TGTGCCAGCAGCCATAACAGGGGGAACACCGGGGAGCTGTTTTTT
cdr3_aa: CASSHNRGNTGELFF

v_call: TRBV7-9
j_call: TRBJ1-2
clone_size: -
d_call: -
cdr3_nt: TGTGCCAGCAGCTTAGAGACAGGCCCCTATGGCTACACCTTC
cdr3_aa: CASSLETGPYGYTF

v_call: TRBV2
j_call: TRBJ2-7
clone_size: few
d_call: TRBD2
cdr3_nt: TGTGCCAGCAGTGAAGCGGGACTAGCGGGAGTGCGAGAGCAGTACTTC
cdr3_aa: CASSEAGLAGVREQYF

v_call: TRBV19
j_call: TRBJ1-5
clone_size: once
d_call: -
cdr3_nt: TGTGCCAGTGTTAGGGCGGACAATAGCAATCAGCCCCAGCATTTT
cdr3_aa: CASVRADNSNQPQHF

v_call: TRBV2
j_call: TRBJ2-1
clone_size: once
d_call: -
cdr3_nt: TGTGCCAGCAGTCTTGACGGGAGCTCCTACAATGAGCAGTTCTTC
cdr3_aa: CASSLDGSSYNEQFF

v_call: TRBV5-1
j_call: TRBJ1-1
clone_size: -
d_call: -
cdr3_nt: TGCGCCAGCAGCTCCGGGGTCACTGAAGCTTTCTTT
cdr3_aa: CASSSGVTEAFF

v_call: TRBV21-1
j_call: TRBJ2-3
clone_size: -
d_call: -
cdr3_nt: TGTGCCAGCAGCACACGGACTAGCGGGGGATCAGATACGCAGTATTTT
cdr3_aa: CASSTRTSGGSDTQYF

v_call: TRBV2
j_call: TRBJ2-7
clone_size: -
d_call: -
cdr3_nt: TGTGCCAGCAGGCGCGGCCCCTCCACAGGGACCTACGAGCAGTACTTC
cdr3_aa: CASRRGPSTGTYEQYF

v_call: TRBV30
j_call: TRBJ1-2
clone_size: -
d_call: -
cdr3_nt: TGTGCCTGGGCAATACAGGGTAACTATGGCTACACCTTC
cdr3_aa: CAWAIQGNYGYTF

v_call: TRBV27
j_call: TRBJ1-1
clone_size: -
d_call: -
cdr3_nt: TGTGCCAGCAGTTTAACCGCGGGGGCCTTGAACACTGAAGCTTTCTTT
cdr3_aa: CASSLTAGALNTEAFF

v_call: TRBV30
j_call: TRBJ2-2
clone_size: few
d_call: -
cdr3_nt: TGTGCCTGGTCAGGCAGGGCTAACGGGGAGCTGTTTTTT
cdr3_aa: CAWSGRANGELFF

v_call: TRBV5-4
j_call: TRBJ2-1
clone_size: -
d_call: TRBD2
cdr3_nt: TGTGCCAGCAGCTTAGCGGCTAGCGGGAGTGTGGGCCAGTTCTTC
cdr3_aa: CASSLAASGSVGQFF

v_call: TRBV14
j_call: TRBJ2-7
clone_size: -
d_call: TRBD2
cdr3_nt: TGTGCCAGCAGCCGAGAAATCCTAGCGGGAGAGCAGTACTTC
cdr3_aa: CASSREILAGEQYF

v_call: TRBV29-1
j_call: TRBJ1-2
clone_size: -
d_call: TRBD1
cdr3_nt: TGCAGCGTTCGAGTTTCAGGGGGCGAGGGCTACACCTTC
cdr3_aa: CSVRVSGGEGYTF

v_call: TRBV27
j_call: TRBJ2-5
clone_size: -
d_call: -
cdr3_nt: TGTGCCAGCAGTTTACGGGGGGCTGGGGAGACCCAGTACTTC
cdr3_aa: CASSLRGAGETQYF

v_call: TRBV6-4
j_call: TRBJ2-2
clone_size: -
d_call: -
cdr3_nt: TGTGCCAGCAGTAAGGGGTTGAACACCGGGGAGCTGTTTTTT
cdr3_aa: CASSKGLNTGELFF

v_call: TRBV10-3
j_call: TRBJ1-5
clone_size: once
d_call: -
cdr3_nt: TGTGCCATCAGTGAGGTGGCCAGGGCCCCAGGTCTCAATAGCAATCAGCCCCAGCATTTT
cdr3_aa: CAISEVARAPGLNSNQPQHF

v_call: TRBV25-1
j_call: TRBJ1-3
clone_size: once
d_call: TRBD1
cdr3_nt: TGTGCCAGCCAACCAGACAGGGGGAGCTCTGGAAACACCATATATTTT
cdr3_aa: CASQPDRGSSGNTIYF

v_call: TRBV19
j_call: TRBJ1-2
clone_size: -
d_call: TRBD1
cdr3_nt: TGTGCCAGTAGGACGACAGGGGGTGGCTACACCTTC
cdr3_aa: CASRTTGGGYTF

v_call: TRBV5-1
j_call: TRBJ2-3
clone_size: -
d_call: TRBD2
cdr3_nt: TGCGCCAGCAGCTTGGCGAGGACTAGCGGGAGAGGGGATACGCAGTATTTT
cdr3_aa: CASSLARTSGRGDTQYF

v_call: TRBV27
j_call: TRBJ1-1
clone_size: -
d_call: TRBD1
cdr3_nt: TGTGCCAGCAGTAGACAGACAGGGACCTCCGTGGCTGAAGCTTTCTTT
cdr3_aa: CASSRQTGTSVAEAFF

v_call: TRBV6-6
j_call: TRBJ1-4
clone_size: -
d_call: -
cdr3_nt: TGTGCCAGCAGGCCCTCCGGCGGGGAAAAACTGTTTTTT
cdr3_aa: CASRPSGGEKLFF

v_call: TRBV6-6
j_call: TRBJ2-7
clone_size: -
d_call: -
cdr3_nt: TGTGCCAGCAGTTACTCGAATCCAGGATCCTACGAGCAGTACTTC
cdr3_aa: CASSYSNPGSYEQYF

v_call: TRBV12-5
j_call: TRBJ1-2
clone_size: -
d_call: TRBD1
cdr3_nt: TGTGCTAGTGGTGACCCAGGGGGCACGGGGTCTAACTATGGCTACACCTTC
cdr3_aa: CASGDPGGTGSNYGYTF

v_call: TRBV5-4
j_call: TRBJ2-5
clone_size: -
d_call: -
cdr3_nt: TGTGCCAGCAGCTTGGGAGCGTTAGAGACCCAGTACTTC
cdr3_aa: CASSLGALETQYF

v_call: TRBV2
j_call: TRBJ2-7
clone_size: -
d_call: -
cdr3_nt: TGTGCCAGCTGGGGCAGGGCCGAGCAGTACTTC
cdr3_aa: CASWGRAEQYF

v_call: TRBV2
j_call: TRBJ1-2
clone_size: -
d_call: -
cdr3_nt: TGTGCCAGCAGCGACCCTGGGAGGCCCTATGGCTACACCTTC
cdr3_aa: CASSDPGRPYGYTF

v_call: TRBV6-1
j_call: TRBJ1-1
clone_size: -
d_call: TRBD1
cdr3_nt: TGTGCCAGCACCTTGACAGGGTACGAAGCTTTCTTT
cdr3_aa: CASTLTGYEAFF

v_call: TRBV9
j_call: TRBJ1-4
clone_size: -
d_call: TRBD1
cdr3_nt: TGTGCCAGCAGCGCCCTCGGGACAGGGGGTGAAAAACTGTTTTTT
cdr3_aa: CASSALGTGGEKLFF

v_call: TRBV2
j_call: TRBJ2-7
clone_size: -
d_call: TRBD1
cdr3_nt: TGTGCCAGTCGACAGGGTAGCTACGAGCAGTACTTC
cdr3_aa: CASRQGSYEQYF

v_call: TRBV7-9
j_call: TRBJ1-3
clone_size: -
d_call: -
cdr3_nt: TGTGCCAGCAGCCTACCCGACAGAAACTCTGGAAACACCATATATTTT
cdr3_aa: CASSLPDRNSGNTIYF

v_call: TRBV30
j_call: TRBJ2-3
clone_size: -
d_call: TRBD2
cdr3_nt: TGTGCCTGGAGTGCCGGGACTAGCGGGAGTTTCCAGAGCACAGATACGCAGTATTTT
cdr3_aa: CAWSAGTSGSFQSTDTQYF

v_call: TRBV5-4
j_call: TRBJ1-1
clone_size: once
d_call: TRBD1
cdr3_nt: TGTGCCAGCAGCTTAGCGACAGGGGTGGGGACTGAAGCTTTCTTT
cdr3_aa: CASSLATGVGTEAFF

v_call: TRBV19
j_call: TRBJ2-5
clone_size: -
d_call: -
cdr3_nt: TGTGCCAGTGGGCGTCCCGGCGGGGAGACCCAGTACTTC
cdr3_aa: CASGRPGGETQYF

v_call: TRBV27
j_call: TRBJ1-5
clone_size: -
d_call: TRBD1
cdr3_nt: TGTGCCAGCAGTCCCCAAGACAGGGCCGGTCAGCCCCAGCATTTT
cdr3_aa: CASSPQDRAGQPQHF

v_call: TRBV5-1
j_call: TRBJ1-2
clone_size: -
d_call: -
cdr3_nt: TGCGCCAGCAGCCCCGGACAGCCTAACTATGGCTACACCTTC
cdr3_aa: CASSPGQPNYGYTF

v_call: TRBV27
j_call: TRBJ1-2
clone_size: -
d_call: -
cdr3_nt: TGTGCCAGCAGTTATAGACAGGCTAACTATGGCTACACCTTC
cdr3_aa: CASSYRQANYGYTF

v_call: TRBV20-1
j_call: TRBJ2-5
clone_size: -
d_call: -
cdr3_nt: TGCAGTGTACTCGCGGAGGAGACCCAGTACTTC
cdr3_aa: CSVLAEETQYF

v_call: TRBV6-6
j_call: TRBJ1-2
clone_size: -
d_call: -
cdr3_nt: TGTGCCAGCAGCCGACAGGCCAACTATGGCTACACCTTC
cdr3_aa: CASSRQANYGYTF

v_call: TRBV14
j_call: TRBJ1-1
clone_size: -
d_call: -
cdr3_nt: TGTGCCAGCAGCCAGGACTGGCTGTCCACTGAAGCTTTCTTT
cdr3_aa: CASSQDWLSTEAFF

v_call: TRBV6-7
j_call: TRBJ2-5
clone_size: -
d_call: TRBD1
cdr3_nt: TGTGCCAGCGAGACAGGGGGGGAGACCCAGTACTTC
cdr3_aa: CASETGGETQYF

v_call: TRBV5-4
j_call: TRBJ2-1
clone_size: -
d_call: TRBD1
cdr3_nt: TGTGCCAGCAGCTTGGAGGTGAGACAGGGTGACAATGAGCAGTTCTTC
cdr3_aa: CASSLEVRQGDNEQFF

v_call: TRBV19
j_call: TRBJ1-5
clone_size: -
d_call: -
cdr3_nt: TGTGCCAGTAGTATCCTTTGGGACAACAATCAGCCCCAGCATTTT
cdr3_aa: CASSILWDNNQPQHF